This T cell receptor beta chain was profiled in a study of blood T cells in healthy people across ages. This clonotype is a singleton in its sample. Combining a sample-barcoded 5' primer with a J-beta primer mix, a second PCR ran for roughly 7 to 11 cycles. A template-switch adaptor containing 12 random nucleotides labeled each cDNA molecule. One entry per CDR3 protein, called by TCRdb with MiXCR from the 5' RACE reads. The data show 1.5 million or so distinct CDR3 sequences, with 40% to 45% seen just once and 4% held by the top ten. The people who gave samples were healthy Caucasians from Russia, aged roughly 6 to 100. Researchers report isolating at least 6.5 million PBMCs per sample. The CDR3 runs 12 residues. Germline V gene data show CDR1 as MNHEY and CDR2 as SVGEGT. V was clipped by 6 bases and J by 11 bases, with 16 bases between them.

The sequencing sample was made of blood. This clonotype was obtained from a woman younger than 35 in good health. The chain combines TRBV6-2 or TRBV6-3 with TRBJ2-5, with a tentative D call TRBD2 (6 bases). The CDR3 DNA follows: TGTGCCAGCAGGCCCGGATGGGGGGAGCAGTACTTC. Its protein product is CASRPGWGEQYF.